This T cell receptor (beta chain) appears in the sequencing data of a study of blood T cell repertoires in COVID-19. Across the study: From the United States, Italy and Spain came samples of acute and convalescent COVID-19. Nucleic acid was either cDNA or gDNA, and it came from T cells, B-cell-depleted T cells, or PBMCs.

As processed by the authors: Reference gene primer amplification in the assay estimated nucleated cell counts. Profiling relied on immunoSEQ multiplex PCR, and the TCRdb table lists in-frame clones only, not all of them. V and J calls and clone size are as listed in that table; D and trimming were resolved from the DNA. The sample lists about 300,000 clones; around four fifths were seen once. This sequence originates from a woman in her forties or fifties with acute or convalescent COVID-19. What was sequenced was peripheral blood.

For the CDR3, the DNA is TGCGCCAGCAGCCAAGAATACTATTGGGGTAGCGGGGGTGTCACAGATACGCAGTATTTT. It codes for CASSQEYYWGSGGVTDTQYF. The chain carries TRBV4-1 and TRBJ2-3; 9 bases are a match to TRBD2. The germline V gene encodes CDR1 MGHRA and CDR2 YSYEKL. V lost 0 bases and J lost 2; bases outside the gene matches: 15. The CDR3 runs to 20 residues.